The following is a T cell receptor beta chain sequence with its context. This clonotype was picked up a small number of times. It has no known antigen specificity. Base qualities were left out, and no much larger clone turns up one base away. Library preparation used PCR. The sample was run on an Illumina HiSeq 2500. To normalize quantification of the TCRbeta repertoire, the TCR libraries were built with molecular barcoding that relied on unique molecular identifiers. The public reads were quality trimmed at Q25 with fastp and then assembled into clones with MiXCR by TCRdb, keeping productive beta chains. When rows share a CDR3 protein, they turn into one entry using the most common DNA and genes. The table for this sample lists a few hundred thousand distinct CDR3 sequences; more than 20% of them were counted only once. The ten largest clones add up to around 36% of the sample. The data derive from a study of T-cell reconstitution after alpha-beta-depleted transplantation in children listed by TCRdb under 2016. Background for the entire study: T-cell immune reconstitution after TCRalphabeta/CD19-depleted allogeneic hematopoietic cell transplantation in children was quantitatively tracked in the study by means of TCR repertoire profiling. Results and caveats for the whole study, not just this receptor: In some patients, high TCRbeta diversity at day 60 was attributed to recipient T cells and intrathymic progenitors that had survived conditioning. The apparently early recovery of alphabetaT-cell counts about two months after transplant reportedly depended on only several hundred rapidly expanded clones that came from non-depleted graft cells. Over subsequent months, a decline in hyperexpanded clone frequencies was noted, and after one year, T-cell counts and TCRbeta diversity were mostly ascribed to newly produced T cells.

Reading the label with the study, this specimen's treatment or condition is: allogeneic hematopoietic cell transplantation with graft depleted of TCRalphabeta T cells and CD19 B cells. TCRalphabeta/CD19-depleted allogeneic hematopoietic cell grafts were given to the transplant recipients, all of whom were children. From the cysteine through the phenylalanine, the CDR3 covers 15 amino acids. The only DNA kept is the CDR3, 45 bases in frame from the first base. Trimming removed 4 bases from V and 2 bases from J; the gene matches leave 7 bases unexplained. CDR1 and CDR2 were assigned from the germline V gene as SGHRS and YFSETQ.

This chain is built from TRBV5-1 and TRBJ2-7; 9 of the junction bases match TRBD2. The sequenced sample was PBMCs, obtained before TCRalphabeta/CD19-depleted stem cell transplant. The source of this sequence is a boy in the first two years of life with Wiskott-Aldrich syndrome, due to receive a stem cell transplant. The sequence in DNA is TGCGCCAGCAGCGGCCTAGCGGGATGGGCCTACGAGCAGTACTTC. The encoded protein is CASSGLAGWAYEQYF.